This T cell receptor (beta chain) is drawn from a study of regulatory T cells in long-lasting Graves disease. Time point noted: persistent/refractory GD, antithyroid drugs over 5 years with positive TRAb. PBMCs provided the RNA from which the TCR library was made. The source of the patients was an endocrinology department in Xi'an, China. Arm-PCR with iRepertoire HTBI primers amplified the CDR3 regions for these TCR beta libraries. One entry per CDR3 protein, called by TCRdb with MiXCR from the multiplex PCR reads. The sample shows almost 350,000 distinct CDR3 sequences, 15% to 20% of them seen only once. Study results and limitations: Among persistent patients, a larger number of public clonotypes were shared (approximately 2,900) than among newly diagnosed patients (about 950). Blood alone, not thyroid tissue, was studied. Persistent Graves' patients showed a TCR diversity that was lower than that of newly diagnosed ones.

On this clonotype itself: Antigen unknown.

This specimen consisted of peripheral blood mononuclear cells (PBMCs), obtained when the disease was refractory, from a patient treated with antithyroid drugs. This TCR was sampled from a female donor with Graves disease.

CDR3 sequence reads: CASSLSGREVEQYF. CDR3 bases: TGCGCCAGCAGCCTTAGCGGGAGGGAGGTCGAGCAGTACTTC. The V gene is TRBV5-1, the J gene TRBJ2-7; TRBD2 matches at 11 bases. In germline, CDR1 is SGHRS, CDR2 YFSETQ. The CDR3 runs to 14 residues. The ends lost 4 bases at V and 6 bases at J; junction bases unmatched: 6.